One sample yielded the 26 T cell receptor beta chains listed below, sequenced in a study of blood T cell repertoires in COVID-19. Method: immunoSEQ multiplex PCR; TCRdb's copy keeps in-frame clones and lacks some. The sample has 25,000 to 35,000 clones, less than 90% seen once. The material sequenced was peripheral blood. The receptors were gathered from a human donor in a cohort sampled during active COVID-19.

This rearrangement joins TRBV7-2 to TRBJ2-2, with 15 bases matching TRBD2. V dropped 5 bases and J dropped 1; count of bases not matched to a gene: 5. The CDR3 covers 18 residues. Germline CDR1 reads SGHTA; CDR2 reads FQGNSA. The CDR3 spells CASSPRTSGGVNTGELFF. CDR3 sequence (DNA): TGTGCCAGCAGCCCTCGGACTAGCGGGGGGGTGAACACCGGGGAGCTGTTTTTT.

This chain joins TRBV6-2 or TRBV6-3 and TRBJ1-2; no definite D call. The V gene lost 2 bases and the J gene lost 4 bases, with 14 bases spanning the gap. Germline assignment: CDR1 MNHEY and CDR2 SVGEGT. The CDR3 runs 15 residues. CDR3 in amino acids: CASSYGIERRYGYTF. The CDR3 DNA is TGTGCCAGCAGTTACGGGATCGAGCGGCGCTATGGCTACACCTTC.

The chain combines TRBV6-5 with TRBJ2-7; TRBD1 matches 11 bases. This CDR3 comprises 15 residues. Germline V lookup: CDR1 MNHEY, CDR2 SVGAGI. V was clipped by 7 bases and J by 3 bases; unmatched bases: 8. The CDR3 bases are TGTGCCAGCATCCTCGGCGGGACAGGGGGCTACGAGCAGTACTTC. Translation gives CASILGGTGGYEQYF.

The chain joins TRBV9 to TRBJ2-1; a weak D match, TRBD1 (5 bases). CDR3 length equals 15 residues. Germline V gene lookup returns CDR1 SGDLS and CDR2 YYNGEE. V shed 0 bases and J shed 6 bases, with 13 bases lying between them. The CDR3 sequence is CASSVAWGSGNEQFF. The CDR3 nucleotides read TGTGCCAGCAGCGTAGCGTGGGGCTCAGGCAATGAGCAGTTCTTC.

In its sample, this clone was seen a few times. The rearrangement links TRBV12-3 or TRBV12-4 to TRBJ2-5; D is possibly TRBD2 (6 bases). This CDR3 region has 13 residues. V was pared by 9 bases and J by 7 bases, with 18 bases between. The CDR3 here is CASTGGAYGTQYF. The DNA of the CDR3 is TGTGCCAGTACGGGCGGGGCGTATGGGACCCAGTACTTC.

The genes are TRBV7-3 and TRBJ2-2; 10 bases fit TRBD2. This CDR3 is 16 amino acids long. V was pared by 5 bases and J by 8 bases, with 11 bases of the junction left unmatched. Germline assignment: CDR1 SGHTA and CDR2 FQGTGA. CDR3 loop: CASSVLAGDLGGELFF. The CDR3 DNA sequence: TGTGCCAGCAGCGTCCTAGCGGGGGACCTGGGTGGGGAGCTGTTTTTT.

The V call is TRBV28, the J call TRBJ1-2, with a tentative D call TRBD1 (6 bases). The CDR3 length is 13 residues. Trimming stripped 5 bases from V and 5 bases from J, with 12 bases between. Germline V lookup: CDR1 MDHEN, CDR2 SYDVKM. In DNA form, the CDR3 reads TGTGCCAGCAGTCTTCCTGGACAGTATGGCTACACCTTC. This encodes CASSLPGQYGYTF.

The chain is built from TRBV28 and TRBJ2-2; D not resolved. Germline values: CDR1 MDHEN, CDR2 SYDVKM. Trimming shortened V by 4 bases and J by 3 bases, and 6 bases separated the two germline ends. The CDR3 spans 13 residues. Written as DNA, the CDR3 is TGTGCCAGCAGTTCACAAGACACCGGGGAGCTGTTTTTT. Its protein is CASSSQDTGELFF.

The rearrangement joins TRBV6-5 to TRBJ2-1; D perhaps matches TRBD2 (6 bases). V lost 0 bases and J 3 bases, leaving 12 bases between the germline ends. The V gene's germline CDR1 is MNHEY and CDR2 SVGAGI. The CDR3 totals 16 residues. CDR3 region: CASSYSYGGLYNEQFF. The CDR3, as DNA: TGTGCCAGCAGTTACTCTTACGGGGGTCTCTACAATGAGCAGTTCTTC.

This clone ranks as medium-sized (0.01 to 0.1%). The V and J genes are TRBV28 and TRBJ2-3; 7 bases are a match to TRBD2. The CDR3 length is 14 residues. Trimming removed 3 bases from V and 1 base from J; junction bases left unmatched: 1. Germline loops: CDR1 MDHEN, CDR2 SYDVKM. CDR3 sequence (DNA): TGTGCCAGCAGTTTTCTAGCGGGCACAGATACGCAGTATTTT. Protein: CASSFLAGTDTQYF.

The chain combines TRBV5-1 with TRBJ1-4, with unresolved D. Trimming cost V 4 bases and J 3 bases, with 13 bases left between them. Germline CDR1 reads SGHRS; CDR2 reads YFSETQ. This CDR3 comprises 15 residues. The CDR3 nucleotides read TGCGCCAGCAGCCGCGGGCTTGGGCCTAATGAAAAACTGTTTTTT. It codes for CASSRGLGPNEKLFF.

This clone is a singleton in its sample. V gene TRBV7-7 combines with J gene TRBJ2-5; 8 bases are shared with TRBD2. Trimming removed 5 bases from V and 5 bases from J; junction bases left unmatched: 7. This CDR3 comprises 14 residues. Germline values: CDR1 SSHAT, CDR2 FNYEAQ (reference sequence). For the CDR3, the DNA is TGTGCCAGCAGCCCCGCGGGGGGCCGGGAGACCCAGTACTTC. Translating gives CASSPAGGRETQYF.

This clone was detected once. CDR3 residues: CASSYSGWANTEAFF. DNA of the CDR3: TGTGCCAGCAGTTACTCGGGCTGGGCGAACACTGAAGCTTTCTTT. The chain employs TRBV6-6 and TRBJ1-1; the D is unclear. Germline V gene lookup returns CDR1 MNHNY and CDR2 SVGAGI (reference sequence). V was pared by 0 bases and J by 1 base, with 9 bases between. CDR3 length: 15 amino acids.

This clone ranks as medium-sized. V is TRBV30 and J is TRBJ2-2; D is possibly TRBD1 (5 bases). Germline CDR1 GTSNPN, CDR2 SVGIG (reference sequence). V lost 3 bases and J lost 0, with 11 bases in between. The CDR3 runs 15 residues. CDR3 DNA: TGTGCCTGGAGCAGGGAACCCGCGAACACCGGGGAGCTGTTTTTT. It codes for CAWSREPANTGELFF.

The CDR3 DNA follows: TGTGCCAGCAGTGAAAGCAAGTCCAGCTACACCTTC. This sequence encodes CASSESKSSYTF. The V and J genes are TRBV2 and TRBJ1-2; D gene ambiguous. This CDR3 is built from 12 residues. V was pared by 2 bases and J by 9 bases, with 10 bases between. Germline V gene lookup returns CDR1 SNHLY and CDR2 FYNNEI.

The J gene is TRBJ2-3, the V gene TRBV9, with 12 bases identical to TRBD2. Germline CDR1 reads SGDLS; CDR2 reads YYNGEE. The CDR3 extends over 14 amino acids. V trimming: 4 bases; J trimming: 8 bases; junction bases outside the gene matches: 5. The CDR3 is CASSFRLAGVTQYF. DNA for the CDR3: TGTGCCAGCAGCTTTAGACTAGCGGGGGTTACGCAGTATTTT.

This clone appeared once. This chain connects TRBV6-1 to TRBJ1-2; D remains unclear. The CDR3 runs to 13 residues. V dropped 3 bases and J dropped 4 bases, with 9 bases sitting between them. Per germline, CDR1 MNHNS and CDR2 SASEGT. The CDR3 DNA reads TGTGCCAGCAGTGAGCCGGGAAGCTATGGCTACACCTTC. Encoded protein: CASSEPGSYGYTF.

This sequence joins TRBV5-5 and TRBJ1-1, with TRBD1 matching 7 bases. V lost 7 bases and J lost 0; bases outside the gene matches: 6. This CDR3 comprises 14 residues. Germline lookup yields CDR1 SGHKS and CDR2 YYEKEE (reference sequence). CDR3 loop: CASCTGEVNTEAFF. The CDR3 DNA is TGTGCCAGCTGTACAGGGGAGGTGAACACTGAAGCTTTCTTT.

The rearrangement links TRBV4-3 to TRBJ1-2; D gene uncertain. The CDR3 consists of 12 residues. The ends were cut back, 0 bases at V and 7 bases at J, with 6 bases in the middle. CDR1 is LGHNA, CDR2 YSLEER, per germline. CDR3 region: CASSQDYSGYTF. The CDR3 bases are TGCGCCAGCAGCCAAGATTACAGTGGCTACACCTTC.

This chain connects TRBV3-1 (or the pseudogene TRBV3-2) to TRBJ2-7; 14 positions match TRBD2. The J segment lost 2 bases and the V segment lost 6 bases, leaving 0 bases of the junction unmatched. Germline V CDR1 and CDR2: LGHDT, YNNKEL (reference sequence). There are 14 residues in the CDR3. This chain's CDR3 is CASRTSGGAYEQYF. The CDR3 DNA follows: TGTGCCAGCAGGACTAGCGGGGGGGCCTACGAGCAGTACTTC.

The chain has TRBV27 and TRBJ1-2; TRBD1 matches at 12 bases. The junction had 9 bases not matched to a gene; V was cut back by 0 bases and J by 10 bases. Germline V gene lookup returns CDR1 MNHEY and CDR2 SMNVEV (reference sequence). This CDR3 has 16 residues. In nucleotides, the CDR3 is TGTGCCAGCAGTTTATCATACCTGGGACAGGGGGCTGACTACACCTTC. Its translation is CASSLSYLGQGADYTF.

This sequence joins TRBV7-3 and TRBJ2-1; D perhaps matches TRBD1 (6 bases). The CDR3 is 13 amino acids. Germline V CDR1 and CDR2: SGHTA, FQGTGA. V lost 6 bases to trimming and J lost 3 bases, with 9 bases between them. The CDR3 bases are TGTGCCAGCAGTTCAGGGGTCTACAATGAGCAGTTCTTC. Protein product: CASSSGVYNEQFF.

The sample holds one count of this clone. This chain links TRBV7-2 with TRBJ2-1; 12 bases are shared with TRBD2. Trimming cost V 4 bases and J 10 bases; bases outside gene matches: 8. The CDR3 extends over 15 amino acids. CDR1 and CDR2 (germline): SGHTA, FQGNSA. CDR3 sequence (DNA): TGTGCCAGCAGCTCCCGGCTAGGACTAGCGGGGGAGCAGTTCTTC. This codes for CASSSRLGLAGEQFF.

The genes are TRBV5-4 and TRBJ2-7; 10 positions agree with TRBD1. The V gene end was trimmed by 3 bases and the J gene end by 1 base; junction bases not matched to a gene: 1. CDR1 is SGHNT, CDR2 YYREEE, per germline (reference sequence). CDR3 size: 14 residues. The CDR3, as DNA: TGTGCCAGCAGCTGGGGACAGGGGTCCTACGAGCAGTACTTC. Its protein is CASSWGQGSYEQYF.

This rearrangement joins TRBV7-2 to TRBJ1-5, with 9 bases fitting TRBD1. The CDR3 totals 15 residues. Per germline, CDR1 SGHTA and CDR2 FQGNSA. V trimming: 5 bases; J trimming: 2 bases; junction bases outside the gene matches: 4. The CDR3 nucleotides are TGTGCCAGCAGCCCACAGGGGGCGGGCAATCAGCCCCAGCATTTT. It is translated as CASSPQGAGNQPQHF.

This clone was observed a handful of times. This chain connects TRBV5-5 to TRBJ2-1; D is uncertain. This CDR3 comprises 13 residues. The germline V gene has CDR1 SGHKS and CDR2 YYEKEE (reference sequence). Trimming stripped 4 bases from V and 9 bases from J, with 14 bases between. Here the CDR3 DNA reads TGTGCCAGCAGCCCCGCGAGGTTCGGTGAGCAGTTCTTC. Its translation is CASSPARFGEQFF.